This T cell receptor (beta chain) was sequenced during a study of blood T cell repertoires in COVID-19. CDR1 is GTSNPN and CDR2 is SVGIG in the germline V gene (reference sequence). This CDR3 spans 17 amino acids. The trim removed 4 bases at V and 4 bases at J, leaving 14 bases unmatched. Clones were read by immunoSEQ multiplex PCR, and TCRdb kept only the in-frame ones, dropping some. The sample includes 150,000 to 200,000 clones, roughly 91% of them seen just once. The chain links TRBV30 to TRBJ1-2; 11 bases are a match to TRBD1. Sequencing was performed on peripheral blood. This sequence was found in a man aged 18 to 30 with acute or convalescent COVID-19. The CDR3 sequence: CAWIGTAYGTGGYGYTF. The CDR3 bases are TGTGCCTGGATCGGAACGGCGTACGGGACAGGGGGCTATGGCTACACCTTC. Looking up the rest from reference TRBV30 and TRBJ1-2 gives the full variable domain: SQTIHQWPATLVQPVGSPLSLECTVEGTSNPNLYWYRQAAGRGLQLLFYSVGIGQISSEVPQNLSASRPQDRQFILSSKKLLLSDSGFYLCAWIGTAYGTGGYGYTFGSGTRLTVV.